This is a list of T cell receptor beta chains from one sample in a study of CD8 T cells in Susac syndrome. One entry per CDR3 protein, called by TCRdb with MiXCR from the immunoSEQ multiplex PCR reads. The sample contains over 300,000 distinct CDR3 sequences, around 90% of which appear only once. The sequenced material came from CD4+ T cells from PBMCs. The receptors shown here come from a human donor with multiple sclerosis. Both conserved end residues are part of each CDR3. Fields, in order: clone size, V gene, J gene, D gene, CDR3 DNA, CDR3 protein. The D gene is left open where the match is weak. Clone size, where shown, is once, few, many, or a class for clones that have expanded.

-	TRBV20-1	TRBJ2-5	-	TGCAGTGCTGCGAATCGGGACGCCCAAGAGACCCAGTACTTC	CSAANRDAQETQYF
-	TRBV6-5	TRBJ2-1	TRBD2	TGTGCCAGCAGTTACTCGAACGTAGGACTAGGGCCCAATGAGCAGTTCTTC	CASSYSNVGLGPNEQFF
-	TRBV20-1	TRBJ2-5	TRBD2	TGCAGTGCTATTATTTGGGAGCGGGGTACCCAAGAGACCCAGTACTTC	CSAIIWERGTQETQYF
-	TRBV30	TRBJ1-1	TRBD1	TGTGCCTGGAGGGCAGGGGGGTCGGCCACTGAAGCTTTCTTT	CAWRAGGSATEAFF
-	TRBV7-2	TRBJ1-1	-	TGTGCCAGCAGCTTTGACCCGGACACTGAAGCTTTCTTT	CASSFDPDTEAFF
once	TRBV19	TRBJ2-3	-	TGTGCCAGTAGTATGCAGGGGGGCGCGAAAACAGATACGCAGTATTTT	CASSMQGGAKTDTQYF
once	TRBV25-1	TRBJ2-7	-	TGTGCCAGCAGTGATTCCTACCCAAACTACGAGCAGTACTTC	CASSDSYPNYEQYF
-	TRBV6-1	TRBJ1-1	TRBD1	TGTGCCAGCAGTCCACTTGGGAGGGGGACAGGGAACACTGAAGCTTTCTTT	CASSPLGRGTGNTEAFF
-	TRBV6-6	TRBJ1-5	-	TGTGCCAGCAGTTACGGGGGGATACAGCCCCAGCATTTT	CASSYGGIQPQHF
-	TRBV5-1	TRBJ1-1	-	TGCGCCAGCAGCTTGGTACAGGGCGTTGGGAACACTGAAGCTTTCTTT	CASSLVQGVGNTEAFF